Listed below are T cell receptor beta chains from one sample, sequenced in a study of blood T cell repertoires in COVID-19. Clones were read by immunoSEQ multiplex PCR, and TCRdb kept only the in-frame ones, dropping some. Counted here are 100,000 to 150,000 clones, roughly 84% occurring once; the ten biggest clones make up 3.9%. Sequencing was performed on peripheral blood. The receptors come from a man in his fifties or sixties with acute or convalescent COVID-19. The CDR3 runs from the conserved cysteine through the conserved F or W. A D gene is named only where the DNA matches it firmly. Some rows mark clone size as missing; the rest say once, few, many or name a class of expanded clone.

d_call	j_call	clone_size	v_call	cdr3_nt	cdr3_aa
NA	TRBJ2-7	NA	TRBV7-2	TGTGCCAGCAGCTCGACTAGTAGGCACGAGCAGTACTTC	CASSSTSRHEQYF
NA	TRBJ2-1	NA	TRBV27	TGTGCCAGCAGGCGAGGACTACTGGGGGGTGAGCAGTTCTTC	CASRRGLLGGEQFF
TRBD1	TRBJ2-7	few	TRBV27	TGTGCCAGCAGTTTGGGGACAGGGTTCGAGCAGTACTTC	CASSLGTGFEQYF
NA	TRBJ2-6	NA	TRBV5-1	TGCGCCAGCAGCTTGGCCTGGGGGGACTCTGGGGCCAACGTCCTGACTTTC	CASSLAWGDSGANVLTF
NA	TRBJ2-5	few	TRBV27	TGTGCCAGCAGTTCCCGACGGGGGTCAGAGACCCAGTACTTC	CASSSRRGSETQYF
NA	TRBJ2-7	NA	TRBV5-5	TGTGCCAGCAGCCCGACAAACGCGGGGTTTACCGAGCAGTACTTC	CASSPTNAGFTEQYF
TRBD1	TRBJ1-2	NA	TRBV18	TGTGCCAGCTCACAGGTATCGGCAGGGGGCGATGGCTACACCTTC	CASSQVSAGGDGYTF
NA	TRBJ2-3	NA	TRBV29-1	TGCAGCCAGACCCAGGGGAGTACAGATACGCAGTATTTT	CSQTQGSTDTQYF
TRBD1	TRBJ2-2	few	TRBV3-1/TRBV3-2	TGTGCCAGCAGCCACACGACAGGGCGGCCCGGGGAGCTGTTTTTT	CASSHTTGRPGELFF
TRBD1	TRBJ2-3	NA	TRBV7-2	TGTGCCAGCAGCTTACTGTTACAGGGGGCAGATACGCAGTATTTT	CASSLLLQGADTQYF
TRBD2	TRBJ2-2	NA	TRBV5-4	TGTGCCAGCAGCTCCCCTAGCGGGAGGGGGCACGGGGAGCTGTTTTTT	CASSSPSGRGHGELFF
NA	TRBJ2-7	few	TRBV24-1	TGTGCCACCAGTGATTCTAGCTCCTACGAGCAGTACTTC	CATSDSSSYEQYF
TRBD1	TRBJ1-3	NA	TRBV2	TGTGCCAGCAGAGGGGACAGGGTCTCTGGAAACACCATATATTTT	CASRGDRVSGNTIYF
NA	TRBJ2-3	NA	TRBV5-1	TGCGCCAGCAGTGGCCAGGGAACAGATACGCAGTATTTT	CASSGQGTDTQYF
NA	TRBJ1-5	NA	TRBV28	TGTGCCAGCAGGCCCGGGCTCCACAGGGAGCCCCAGCATTTT	CASRPGLHREPQHF
NA	TRBJ2-1	NA	TRBV2	TGTGCCAGCAGCCAGACAGGGTTGGGGGCGGGAAACAATGAGCAGTTCTTC	CASSQTGLGAGNNEQFF
TRBD1	TRBJ2-7	NA	TRBV28	TGTGCCAGCAGTTTAAAGAGACAGGGTTGGGACGAGCAGTACTTC	CASSLKRQGWDEQYF
NA	TRBJ2-3	NA	TRBV19	TGTGCCAGTCGTAGCGACACTACAGATACGCAGTATTTT	CASRSDTTDTQYF
NA	TRBJ2-1	NA	TRBV24-1	TGTGCCACCAGTGAGGTGAGCGCTTCTTACAATGAGCAGTTCTTC	CATSEVSASYNEQFF
NA	TRBJ2-1	NA	TRBV6-5	TGTGCCAGCAGTATAAATGGGGACATTGACAATGAGCAGTTCTTC	CASSINGDIDNEQFF
NA	TRBJ1-5	NA	TRBV2	TGTGCCAGCATGGAGGGAGGGGGCAATCAGCCCCAGCATTTT	CASMEGGGNQPQHF
TRBD2	TRBJ2-7	NA	TRBV10-3	TGTGCCATCAGCAGCACTAGCGGACACTCCTACGAGCAGTACTTC	CAISSTSGHSYEQYF
TRBD1	TRBJ2-3	NA	TRBV14	TGTGCCAGCTCCGGTTCGACAGGGTTGAACACAGATACGCAGTATTTT	CASSGSTGLNTDTQYF
NA	TRBJ2-1	NA	TRBV28	TGTGCCAGCAGCCCAATCGGGAGAGACAATGAGCAGTTCTTC	CASSPIGRDNEQFF
TRBD1	TRBJ2-7	NA	TRBV3-1/TRBV3-2	TGTGCCAGCAGCCAAGAGACAGGGCGCCCTACCTACGAGCAGTACTTC	CASSQETGRPTYEQYF
NA	TRBJ2-6	NA	TRBV7-9	TGTGCCAGCAGCTTAACGGGGGCTGGGGCCAACGTCCTGACTTTC	CASSLTGAGANVLTF
TRBD1	TRBJ1-4	NA	TRBV5-6	TGTGCCAGCACCACCTCCAGGGACAGGGTGAATGAAAAACTGTTTTTT	CASTTSRDRVNEKLFF
TRBD1	TRBJ2-7	NA	TRBV29-1	TGCAGCGTGGCCGGGACAGGGGATCACGAGCAGTACTTC	CSVAGTGDHEQYF
NA	TRBJ2-2	NA	TRBV19	TGTGCCAGTAGAGCGCGGGAGAACACCGGGGAGCTGTTTTTT	CASRARENTGELFF
TRBD2	TRBJ2-3	NA	TRBV29-1	TGCAGCGTTAGGGTAGCGGGGAGCACAGATACGCAGTATTTT	CSVRVAGSTDTQYF
NA	TRBJ2-1	NA	TRBV19	TGTGCCAGTAGTGGCCCGGAGCTTTCCTACAATGAGCAGTTCTTC	CASSGPELSYNEQFF
NA	TRBJ2-7	NA	TRBV7-2	TGTGCCAGCAGCCTGAGTCGGACTCCCGTGGGCGAGCAGTACTTC	CASSLSRTPVGEQYF
NA	TRBJ1-3	NA	TRBV5-1	TGCGCCAGCAGCGTTCTAGTCCTTTCTGGAAACACCATATATTTT	CASSVLVLSGNTIYF
NA	TRBJ2-7	NA	TRBV5-1	TGCGCCAGCAGCTTACAGGGATCGGAAGAGCAGTACTTC	CASSLQGSEEQYF
TRBD1	TRBJ2-5	NA	TRBV25-1	TGTGCCAGCGCCCACAACCAACAGGGGGAGACCCAGTACTTC	CASAHNQQGETQYF
TRBD2	TRBJ2-1	once	TRBV12-5	TGTGCTAGGAGGGCGGGAGGCTACAATGAGCAGTTCTTC	CARRAGGYNEQFF
TRBD1	TRBJ2-1	NA	TRBV9	TGTGCCAGCAGCGTAGCTCGGACAGGGGTATACAATGAGCAGTTCTTC	CASSVARTGVYNEQFF
NA	TRBJ2-1	NA	TRBV7-2	TGTGCCAGCAGCTTAGAACAGGGGAGGGAGCAGTTCTTC	CASSLEQGREQFF
NA	TRBJ2-5	NA	TRBV3-1/TRBV3-2	TGTGCCAGCAGCCAAGTTGCGGTCCGCCAAGAGACCCAGTACTTC	CASSQVAVRQETQYF
NA	TRBJ2-7	NA	TRBV5-4	TGTGCCAGCAGCTTGGGACTCGGAGCCTACGAGCAGTACTTC	CASSLGLGAYEQYF
NA	TRBJ2-1	once	TRBV5-1	TGCGCCAGCAGCTCTTCCCAGGGAGGTGAGCAGTTCTTC	CASSSSQGGEQFF
NA	TRBJ1-6	NA	TRBV28	TGTGCCAGCAGTCCCCCAGGAGGGTTCTATAATTCACCCCTCCACTTT	CASSPPGGFYNSPLHF
NA	TRBJ2-3	NA	TRBV3-1/TRBV3-2	TGTGCCAGCAGCCATTTTTCAGCAGATACGCAGTATTTT	CASSHFSADTQYF
TRBD1	TRBJ2-7	NA	TRBV28	TGTGCCAGCAATGACAGGGTTTCCTACGAGCAGTACTTC	CASNDRVSYEQYF
TRBD1	TRBJ1-2	NA	TRBV5-4	TGTGCCAGCAGCTTCCTACAGGGGAACCCTAACTATGGCTACACCTTC	CASSFLQGNPNYGYTF
TRBD2	TRBJ2-7	NA	TRBV29-1	TGCAGCGTTGTCTCTAGCGGTAGCTCCTACGAGCAGTACTTC	CSVVSSGSSYEQYF
TRBD2	TRBJ2-7	NA	TRBV6-5	TGTGCCAGCAGGCGACTAGCGGGAGGCTCCTACGAGCAGTACTTC	CASRRLAGGSYEQYF
TRBD2	TRBJ2-1	once	TRBV27	TGTGCCAGCAGTTTATCGATGGGGGGGGTCTCCTACAATGAGCAGTTCTTC	CASSLSMGGVSYNEQFF
NA	TRBJ1-1	NA	TRBV28	TGTGCCAGCAGTCCCGCGGGAGGAGGCAGAGAAGCTTTCTTT	CASSPAGGGREAFF
NA	TRBJ1-1	NA	TRBV10-2	TGCGCCAGCAGCGCGGGGATCACTGAAGCTTTCTTT	CASSAGITEAFF
TRBD2	TRBJ2-3	NA	TRBV28	TGTGCCAGCAGCCCCTCACTAGCGGGAGTAGGTACAGATACGCAGTATTTT	CASSPSLAGVGTDTQYF
TRBD1	TRBJ1-5	few	TRBV7-2	TGTGCCAGCAGCCCCGGGACAGGGCCAAATCAGCCCCAGCATTTT	CASSPGTGPNQPQHF
NA	TRBJ2-7	NA	TRBV3-1/TRBV3-2	TGTGCCAGCAGCCAAGGCAGGGCACCTTCCTACGAGCAGTATTTC	CASSQGRAPSYEQYF
NA	TRBJ2-5	NA	TRBV28	TGTGCCAGCAGTTTATCCGGGAGTGGTGAGACCCAGTACTTC	CASSLSGSGETQYF
NA	TRBJ2-1	NA	TRBV28	TGTGCCAGCACCCCCTCATGGGGGGGCCAGAATGAGCAGTTCTTC	CASTPSWGGQNEQFF
TRBD1	TRBJ2-5	NA	TRBV7-2	TGTGCCAGCAGCTCCTACAGGGGGCGTGGAGAGACCCAGTACTTC	CASSSYRGRGETQYF
NA	TRBJ1-2	NA	TRBV28	TGTGCCAGCGGCCCGATTGGTAACTATGGCTACACCTTC	CASGPIGNYGYTF
TRBD2	TRBJ2-3	NA	TRBV7-2	TGTGCCAGCAGCCAGGGACTAGCGGGATGGGTAGATACGCAGTATTTT	CASSQGLAGWVDTQYF
TRBD2	TRBJ2-7	once	TRBV28	TGTGCCAGCAGTCCCGGGGGGCTAGCGGGAGGGCCGGGTGCCTCCTACGAGCAGTACTTC	CASSPGGLAGGPGASYEQYF
NA	TRBJ2-7	NA	TRBV5-1	TGCGCCAGCAGCTTTAACGGCGGCGGGGAGCAGTACTTC	CASSFNGGGEQYF